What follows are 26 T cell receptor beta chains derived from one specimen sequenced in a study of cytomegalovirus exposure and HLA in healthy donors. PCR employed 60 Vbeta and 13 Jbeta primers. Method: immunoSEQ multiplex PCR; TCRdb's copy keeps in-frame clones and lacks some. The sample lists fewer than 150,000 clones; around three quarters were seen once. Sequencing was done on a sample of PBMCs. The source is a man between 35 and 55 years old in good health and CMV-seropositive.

CDR3 in amino acids: CASSPGGGQLTNQPQHF. CDR3 DNA: TGTGCCAGCAGCCCCGGGGGGGGACAGCTTACAAATCAGCCCCAGCATTTT. This chain uses TRBV7-9 with TRBJ1-5; 7 nucleotides line up with TRBD1. Germline assignment: CDR1 SEHNR and CDR2 FQNEAQ (reference sequence). The J segment lost 4 bases and the V segment lost 5 bases, leaving 14 bases of the junction unmatched. The CDR3 runs 17 residues.

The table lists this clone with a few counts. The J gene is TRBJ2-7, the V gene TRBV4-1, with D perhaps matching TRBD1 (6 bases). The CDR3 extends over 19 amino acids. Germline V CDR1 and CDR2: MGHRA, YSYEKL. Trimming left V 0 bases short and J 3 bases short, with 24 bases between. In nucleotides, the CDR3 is TGCGCCAGCAGCCAAGATCTTGGGGCAGGGGTTTTAAGACACTACGAGCAGTACTTC. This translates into CASSQDLGAGVLRHYEQYF.

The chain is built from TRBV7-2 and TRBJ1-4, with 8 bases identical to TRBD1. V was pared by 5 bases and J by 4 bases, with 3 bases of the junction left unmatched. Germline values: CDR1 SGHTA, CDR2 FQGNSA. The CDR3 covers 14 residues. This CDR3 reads CASSKDRGNEKLFF. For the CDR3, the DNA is TGTGCCAGCAGCAAAGACAGGGGTAATGAAAAACTGTTTTTT.

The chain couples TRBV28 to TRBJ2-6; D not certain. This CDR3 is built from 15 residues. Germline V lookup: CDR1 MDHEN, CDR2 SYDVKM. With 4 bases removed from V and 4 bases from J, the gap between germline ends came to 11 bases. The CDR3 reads CASSSVTVGANVLTF. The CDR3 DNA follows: TGTGCCAGCAGTTCGGTCACTGTAGGGGCCAACGTCCTGACTTTC.

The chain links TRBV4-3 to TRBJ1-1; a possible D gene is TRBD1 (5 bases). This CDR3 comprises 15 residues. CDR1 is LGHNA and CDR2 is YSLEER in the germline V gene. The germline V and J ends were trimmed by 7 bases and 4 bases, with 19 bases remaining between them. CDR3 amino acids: CASTLDTGGGTEAFF. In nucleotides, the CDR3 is TGCGCCAGCACTTTGGACACCGGGGGAGGCACTGAAGCTTTCTTT.

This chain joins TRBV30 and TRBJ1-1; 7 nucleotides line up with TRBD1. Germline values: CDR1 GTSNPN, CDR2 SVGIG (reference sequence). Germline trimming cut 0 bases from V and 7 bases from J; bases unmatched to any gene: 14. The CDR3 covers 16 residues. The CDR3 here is CAWSVLAVNPGGEAFF. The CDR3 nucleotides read TGTGCCTGGAGTGTACTTGCAGTCAACCCAGGGGGTGAAGCTTTCTTT.

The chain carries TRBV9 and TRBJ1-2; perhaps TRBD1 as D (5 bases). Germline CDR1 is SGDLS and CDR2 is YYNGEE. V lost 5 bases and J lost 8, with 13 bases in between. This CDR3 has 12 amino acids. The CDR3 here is CASSSRVEGYTF. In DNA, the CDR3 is TGTGCCAGCAGTAGCAGGGTGGAGGGCTACACCTTC.

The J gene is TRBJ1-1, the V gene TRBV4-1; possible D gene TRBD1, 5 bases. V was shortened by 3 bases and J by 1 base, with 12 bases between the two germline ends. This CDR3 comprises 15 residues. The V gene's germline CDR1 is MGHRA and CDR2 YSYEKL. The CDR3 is CASSQGSQENTEAFF. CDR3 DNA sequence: TGCGCCAGCAGCCAGGGGTCACAGGAGAACACTGAAGCTTTCTTT.

Here the CDR3 reads CASSLAASGGRWEQFF. The CDR3 region has the DNA TGCGCCAGCAGCTTGGCCGCTAGCGGGGGCCGCTGGGAGCAGTTCTTC. J is TRBJ2-1 and V is TRBV5-1; TRBD2 matches 10 bases. Trimming took 0 bases from V and 10 from J; bases not matched to a gene: 10. Germline CDR1 and CDR2: SGHRS and YFSETQ. This CDR3 is built from 16 residues.

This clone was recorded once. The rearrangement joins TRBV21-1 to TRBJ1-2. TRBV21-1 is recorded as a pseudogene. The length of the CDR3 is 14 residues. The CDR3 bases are TGTGCCAGCAGCAAAGGTTTCGGGGACTATGGCTACACCTTC. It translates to CASSKGFGDYGYTF.

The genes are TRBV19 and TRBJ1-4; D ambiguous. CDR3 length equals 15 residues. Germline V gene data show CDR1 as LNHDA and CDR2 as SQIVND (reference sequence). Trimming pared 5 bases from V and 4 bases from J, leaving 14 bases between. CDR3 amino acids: CASSAWEAGNEKLFF. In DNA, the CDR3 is TGTGCCAGTAGTGCCTGGGAGGCCGGTAATGAAAAACTGTTTTTT.

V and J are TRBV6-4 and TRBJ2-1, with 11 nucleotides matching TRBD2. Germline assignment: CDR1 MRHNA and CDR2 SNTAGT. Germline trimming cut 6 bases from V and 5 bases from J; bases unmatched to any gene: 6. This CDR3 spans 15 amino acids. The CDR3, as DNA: TGTGCCAGCAGCGTGCTAGCGGGGGGTAACAATGAGCAGTTCTTC. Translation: CASSVLAGGNNEQFF.

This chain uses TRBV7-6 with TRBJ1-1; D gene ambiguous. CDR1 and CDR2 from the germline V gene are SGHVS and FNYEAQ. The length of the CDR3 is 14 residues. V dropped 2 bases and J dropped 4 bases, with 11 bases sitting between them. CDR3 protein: CASSLSGGSTEAFF. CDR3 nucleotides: TGTGCCAGCAGCTTAAGCGGAGGGAGCACTGAAGCTTTCTTT.

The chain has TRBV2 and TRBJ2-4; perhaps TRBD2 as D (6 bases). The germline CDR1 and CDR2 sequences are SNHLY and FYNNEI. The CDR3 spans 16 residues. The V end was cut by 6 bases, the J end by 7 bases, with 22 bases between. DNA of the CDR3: TGTGCCAGCAGCCCAAGGGCGGGAAGCTCGGTGAACATTCAGTACTTC. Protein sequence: CASSPRAGSSVNIQYF. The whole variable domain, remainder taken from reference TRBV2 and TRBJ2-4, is EPEVTQTPSHQVTQMGQEVILRCVPISNHLYFYWYRQILGQKVEFLVSFYNNEISEKSEIFDDQFSVERPDGSNFTLKIRSTKLEDSAMYFCASSPRAGSSVNIQYFGAGTRLSVL.

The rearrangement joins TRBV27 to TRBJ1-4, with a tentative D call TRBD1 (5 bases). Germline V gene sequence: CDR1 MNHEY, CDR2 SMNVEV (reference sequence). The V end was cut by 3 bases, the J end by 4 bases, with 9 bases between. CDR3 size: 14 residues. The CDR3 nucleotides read TGTGCCAGCAGTTTCCGGGGGGTTAATGAAAAACTGTTTTTT. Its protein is CASSFRGVNEKLFF.

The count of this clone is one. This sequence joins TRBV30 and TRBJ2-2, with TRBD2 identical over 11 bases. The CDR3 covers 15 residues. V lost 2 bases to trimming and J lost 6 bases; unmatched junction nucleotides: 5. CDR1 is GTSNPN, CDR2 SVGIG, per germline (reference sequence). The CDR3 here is CAWSLGLAGAGELFF. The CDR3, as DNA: TGTGCCTGGAGTTTAGGACTAGCGGGCGCCGGGGAGCTGTTTTTT.

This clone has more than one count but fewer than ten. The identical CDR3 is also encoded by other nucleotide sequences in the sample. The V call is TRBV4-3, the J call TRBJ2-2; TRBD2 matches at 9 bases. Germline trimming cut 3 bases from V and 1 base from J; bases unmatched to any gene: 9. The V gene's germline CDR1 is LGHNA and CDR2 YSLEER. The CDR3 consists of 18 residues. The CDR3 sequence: CASSQEWLLAGNTGELFF. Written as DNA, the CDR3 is TGCGCCAGCAGCCAGGAGTGGCTACTAGCGGGGAACACCGGGGAGCTGTTTTTT.

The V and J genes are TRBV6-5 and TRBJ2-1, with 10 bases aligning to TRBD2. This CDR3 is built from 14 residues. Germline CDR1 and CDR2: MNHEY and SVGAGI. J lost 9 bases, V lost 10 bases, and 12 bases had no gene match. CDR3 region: CATLSSGGLGEQFF. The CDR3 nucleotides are TGTGCCACCTTAAGTAGCGGGGGGTTAGGTGAGCAGTTCTTC.

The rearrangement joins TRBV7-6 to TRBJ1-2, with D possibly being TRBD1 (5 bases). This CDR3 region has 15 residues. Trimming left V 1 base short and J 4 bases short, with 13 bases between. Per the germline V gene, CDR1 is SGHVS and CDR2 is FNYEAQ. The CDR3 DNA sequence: TGTGCCAGCAGCTTAGAGTGGGGCGGGAGCTATGGCTACACCTTC. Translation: CASSLEWGGSYGYTF.

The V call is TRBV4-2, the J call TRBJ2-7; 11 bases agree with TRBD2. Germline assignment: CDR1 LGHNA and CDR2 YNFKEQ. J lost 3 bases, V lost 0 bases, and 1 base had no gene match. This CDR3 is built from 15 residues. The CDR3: CASSQDTSGSYEQYF. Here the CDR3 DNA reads TGTGCCAGCAGCCAAGATACTAGCGGGAGCTACGAGCAGTACTTC.

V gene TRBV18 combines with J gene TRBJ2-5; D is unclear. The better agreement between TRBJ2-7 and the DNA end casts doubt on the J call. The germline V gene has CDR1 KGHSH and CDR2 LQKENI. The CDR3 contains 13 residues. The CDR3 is CASSPLQSYEQYF. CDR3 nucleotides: TGTGCCAGCTCACCACTACAGTCCTACGAGCAGTACTTC.

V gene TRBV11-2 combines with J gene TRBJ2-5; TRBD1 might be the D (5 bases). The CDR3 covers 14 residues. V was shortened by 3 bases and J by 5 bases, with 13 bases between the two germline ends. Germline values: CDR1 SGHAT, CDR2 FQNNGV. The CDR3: CASSFAGIEETQYF. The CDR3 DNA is TGTGCCAGCAGCTTCGCAGGGATTGAGGAGACCCAGTACTTC.

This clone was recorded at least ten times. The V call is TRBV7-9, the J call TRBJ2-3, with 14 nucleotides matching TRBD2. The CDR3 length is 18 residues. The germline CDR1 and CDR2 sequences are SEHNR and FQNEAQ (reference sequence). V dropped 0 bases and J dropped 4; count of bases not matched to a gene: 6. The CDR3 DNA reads TGTGCCAGCAGCTTAGCTTTCCGGACTAGCGGGAGGTCAGATACGCAGTATTTT. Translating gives CASSLAFRTSGRSDTQYF.

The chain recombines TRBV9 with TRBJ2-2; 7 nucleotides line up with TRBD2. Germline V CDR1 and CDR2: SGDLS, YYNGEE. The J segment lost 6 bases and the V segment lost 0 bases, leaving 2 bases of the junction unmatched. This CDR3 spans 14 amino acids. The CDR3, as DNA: TGTGCCAGCAGCGTAGGGGGGGGTTCCGGGGAGCTGTTTTTT. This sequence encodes CASSVGGGSGELFF.

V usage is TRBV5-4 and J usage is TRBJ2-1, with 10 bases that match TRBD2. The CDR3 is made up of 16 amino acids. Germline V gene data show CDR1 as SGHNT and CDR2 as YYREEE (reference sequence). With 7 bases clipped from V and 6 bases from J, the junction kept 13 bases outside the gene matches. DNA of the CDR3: TGTGCCAGCCGCGAGGGAGGGACTAGCGTTTTCAATGAGCAGTTCTTC. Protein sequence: CASREGGTSVFNEQFF.

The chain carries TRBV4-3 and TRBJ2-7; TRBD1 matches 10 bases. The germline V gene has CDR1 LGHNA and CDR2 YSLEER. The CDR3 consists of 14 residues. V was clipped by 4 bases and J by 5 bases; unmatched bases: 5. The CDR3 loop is CASSPRDRGHEQYF. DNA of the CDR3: TGCGCCAGCAGCCCCAGGGACAGGGGCCACGAGCAGTACTTC.